This TCR beta chain was documented in a study of cytomegalovirus exposure and HLA in healthy donors. Study results and limitations: V- and J-gene trimming of TCR beta was linked (in a later analysis) to a missense DCLRE1C variant. Within the data, a cluster of highly shared sequence variants was likely a sequencing artifact. Confirmation was obtained in vitro that a few CMV-associated chains are specific for CMV antigens.

The primer mix had 60 Vbeta and 13 Jbeta primers. The method was immunoSEQ multiplex PCR; TCRdb's version includes in-frame clones alone and lacks a portion of them. The sample shows roughly 160,000 clones, around 80% of them seen only once. V shed 2 bases and J 2 bases; nucleotides not matched to a gene: 2. CDR1 and CDR2 (germline): SGHRS, YFSETQ. The CDR3 consists of 14 residues. As for this clone: As yet, its antigen is unknown.

Sequenced material: PBMCs. This sequence was found in a male donor in good health and CMV-seronegative. The V gene is TRBV5-1, the J gene TRBJ2-5, with 8 bases identical to TRBD2. CDR3 DNA: TGCGCCAGCAGCTTAGCGGGGGCGCAAGAGACCCAGTACTTC. It translates to CASSLAGAQETQYF.